This TCR beta chain stems from a study of cytomegalovirus exposure and HLA in healthy donors. PCR involved 60 Vbeta and 13 Jbeta primers. Assay: immunoSEQ multiplex PCR; the TCRdb copy retains only in-frame clones and omits some. The sample contains roughly 100,000 clones, 78% of which appear only once. Germline CDR1 ENHRY, CDR2 SYGVKD. The trim removed 0 bases at V and 0 bases at J, leaving 15 bases unmatched. The CDR3 has 22 residues. On this clone itself: Its antigen is unknown.

Study-level findings and limits: In a later analysis, CMV-associated beta chains were mostly HLA-associated, it appeared. Associated with cytomegalovirus, according to the listing, were some 150 TCR beta chains.

Input material: PBMCs. The receptor comes from a young man in good health and CMV-seronegative. The chain is built from TRBV10-3 and TRBJ2-3; 13 nucleotides line up with TRBD2. The CDR3 sequence: CAISESDGLAGVKPISTDTQYF. Written as DNA, the CDR3 is TGTGCCATCAGTGAGTCCGACGGACTAGCGGGAGTAAAGCCTATAAGCACAGATACGCAGTATTTT.